This TCR beta chain is drawn from a study of cytomegalovirus exposure and HLA in healthy donors. CDR1 is SGHNT, CDR2 YENEEA, per germline. After removal of 0 bases from V and 4 bases from J, the junction contained 3 bases not matched to a gene. CDR3 size: 15 residues. Study conclusions and caveats: Reported findings show TCR beta sequences accurately forecast HLA-A and HLA-B alleles in most subjects.

60 Vbeta and 13 Jbeta primers were used in PCR. The method was immunoSEQ multiplex PCR; TCRdb's version includes in-frame clones alone and lacks a portion of them. The table shows 100,000 to 150,000 clones, with approximately 80% occurring only once. About this clone itself: Its antigen is unknown.

Input material: PBMCs. This sequence joins TRBV11-3 and TRBJ2-1; 7 bases fit TRBD2. The receptor was derived from a woman aged 40 to 50 in good health and CMV-seropositive. CDR3 bases: TGTGCCAGCAGCTTAGAACTAGCGAGATACAATGAGCAGTTCTTC. As protein: CASSLELARYNEQFF.